Listed below are T cell receptor beta chains from one sample, sequenced in a study of T-cell reconstitution after alpha-beta-depleted transplantation in children. MiXCR, applied by TCRdb to the PCR reads, yields one record per CDR3 protein. Here the sample spans about 210,000 distinct CDR3 sequences, over 15% being singletons. Specimen: PBMCs, mostly from graft donor cells, collected 360 days after TCRalphabeta/CD19-depleted stem cell transplant. Receptor source: a male patient aged 2-15 years who had a stem cell transplant for acute lymphoblastic leukemia, so the T cells may come from the graft donor. Both conserved end residues are part of each CDR3. The D gene is left open where the match is weak. Not every row has a clone size; where given, it reads once, few, many or a size class.

J gene: TRBJ2-7
D gene: .
V gene: TRBV20-1
clone size: .
CDR3 DNA: TGCAGTGCTACCTCTCCGACAGGAACCTACGAGCAGTACTTC
CDR3 protein: CSATSPTGTYEQYF

J gene: TRBJ2-7
D gene: .
V gene: TRBV15
clone size: .
CDR3 DNA: TGTGCCACCAGCAGGGACGGACAGTTCGCCGAGCAGTACTTC
CDR3 protein: CATSRDGQFAEQYF

J gene: TRBJ1-2
D gene: .
V gene: TRBV5-1
clone size: few
CDR3 DNA: TGCGCCAGCAGCTTGTCGTTATCTAACTATGGCTACACCTTC
CDR3 protein: CASSLSLSNYGYTF

J gene: TRBJ2-1
D gene: TRBD2
V gene: TRBV7-2
clone size: many
CDR3 DNA: TGTGCCAGCAGCTGGGGGACTAGCCCTTGGCGGGGTGAGCAGTTCTTC
CDR3 protein: CASSWGTSPWRGEQFF

J gene: TRBJ2-3
D gene: TRBD2
V gene: TRBV12-3/TRBV12-4
clone size: few
CDR3 DNA: TGTGCCAGCAGGCGAGCGGGGGTAACAGATACGCAGTATTTT
CDR3 protein: CASRRAGVTDTQYF

J gene: TRBJ1-1
D gene: .
V gene: TRBV27
clone size: .
CDR3 DNA: TGTGCCAGCAGTTTCTGGGGGGCTAGCACTGAAGCTTTCTTT
CDR3 protein: CASSFWGASTEAFF

J gene: TRBJ2-4
D gene: .
V gene: TRBV11-2
clone size: .
CDR3 DNA: TGTGCCAGCAGCTTAGGGCTAGCTACCCCAAACGTCATTCAGTACTTC
CDR3 protein: CASSLGLATPNVIQYF

J gene: TRBJ1-1
D gene: .
V gene: TRBV18
clone size: .
CDR3 DNA: TGTGCCAGCTCACCACGCGAAACGGTGAACACTGAAGCTTTCTTT
CDR3 protein: CASSPRETVNTEAFF

J gene: TRBJ1-1
D gene: .
V gene: TRBV20-1
clone size: .
CDR3 DNA: TGCAGTGCCACGACAGTACCTATGAACACTGAAGCTTTCTTT
CDR3 protein: CSATTVPMNTEAFF

J gene: TRBJ2-7
D gene: .
V gene: TRBV4-1
clone size: .
CDR3 DNA: TGCGCCAGCAGCCAAGATGCAGGGCCCTCCTACGAGCAGTACTTC
CDR3 protein: CASSQDAGPSYEQYF

J gene: TRBJ1-5
D gene: .
V gene: TRBV12-3/TRBV12-4
clone size: .
CDR3 DNA: TGTGCCAGCAGTTTAGATGATTGGACAGATAGCAGTCAGCCCCAGCATTTT
CDR3 protein: CASSLDDWTDSSQPQHF

J gene: TRBJ2-1
D gene: TRBD2
V gene: TRBV7-1
clone size: .
CDR3 DNA: TGTGCCAGCAGCTCAAGCTTAGGCCTACTAGCGGGGATTTACAATGAGCAGTTCTTC
CDR3 protein: CASSSSLGLLAGIYNEQFF

J gene: TRBJ2-2
D gene: .
V gene: TRBV4-3
clone size: few
CDR3 DNA: TGCGCCAGCAGCCAAGATTGGGTGATCACCGGGGAGCTGTTTTTT
CDR3 protein: CASSQDWVITGELFF

J gene: TRBJ2-3
D gene: TRBD1
V gene: TRBV12-3/TRBV12-4
clone size: few
CDR3 DNA: TGTGCCAGCAGCCCCCGGGACAGCGACACAGATACGCAGTATTTT
CDR3 protein: CASSPRDSDTDTQYF

J gene: TRBJ2-7
D gene: .
V gene: TRBV11-2
clone size: few
CDR3 DNA: TGTGCCAGCAGCTCGCGCCGGGACACCCCGTGGGAGCAGTACTTC
CDR3 protein: CASSSRRDTPWEQYF

J gene: TRBJ2-1
D gene: .
V gene: TRBV6-5
clone size: many
CDR3 DNA: TGTGCCAGCAGTTACCCTGCATTAGGTGCCTACAATGAGCAGTTCTTC
CDR3 protein: CASSYPALGAYNEQFF

J gene: TRBJ2-1
D gene: .
V gene: TRBV7-2
clone size: .
CDR3 DNA: TGTGCCAGCAGCGTATATGAGGGAAGTGAGCAGTTCTTC
CDR3 protein: CASSVYEGSEQFF

J gene: TRBJ2-3
D gene: TRBD2
V gene: TRBV20-1
clone size: few
CDR3 DNA: TGCAGTGCTAGAGATCGCCTAGCGGCGGGGGGTACGCAGTATTTT
CDR3 protein: CSARDRLAAGGTQYF